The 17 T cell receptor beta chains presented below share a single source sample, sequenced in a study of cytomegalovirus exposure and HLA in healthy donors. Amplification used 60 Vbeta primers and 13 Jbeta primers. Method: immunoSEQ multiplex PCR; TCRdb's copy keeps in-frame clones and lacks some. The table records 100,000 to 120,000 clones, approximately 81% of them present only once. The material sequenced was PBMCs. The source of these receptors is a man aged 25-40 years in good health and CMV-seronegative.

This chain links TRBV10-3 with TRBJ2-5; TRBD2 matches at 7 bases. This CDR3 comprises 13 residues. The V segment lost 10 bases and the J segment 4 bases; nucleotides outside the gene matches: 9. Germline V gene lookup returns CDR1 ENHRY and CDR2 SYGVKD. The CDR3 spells CATERDRSETQYF. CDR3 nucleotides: TGTGCCACCGAGCGGGATCGGTCAGAGACCCAGTACTTC.

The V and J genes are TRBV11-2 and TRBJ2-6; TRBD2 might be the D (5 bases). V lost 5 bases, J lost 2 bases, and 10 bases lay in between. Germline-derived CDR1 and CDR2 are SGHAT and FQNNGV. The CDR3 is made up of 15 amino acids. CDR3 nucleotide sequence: TGTGCCAGCAGCCAAACTAGTCCTGGGGCCAACGTCCTGACTTTC. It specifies CASSQTSPGANVLTF.

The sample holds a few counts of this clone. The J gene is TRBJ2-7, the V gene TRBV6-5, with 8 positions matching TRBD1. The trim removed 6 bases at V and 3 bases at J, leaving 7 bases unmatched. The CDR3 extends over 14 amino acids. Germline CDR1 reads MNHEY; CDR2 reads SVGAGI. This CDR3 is CASRLGTGRYEQYF. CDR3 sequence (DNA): TGTGCCAGCAGACTCGGGACAGGCCGCTACGAGCAGTACTTC.

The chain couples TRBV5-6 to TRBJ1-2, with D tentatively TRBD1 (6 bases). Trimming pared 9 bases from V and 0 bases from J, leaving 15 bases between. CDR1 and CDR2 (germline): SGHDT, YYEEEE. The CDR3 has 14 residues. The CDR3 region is CATQGQYSNYGYTF. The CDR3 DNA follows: TGTGCCACCCAAGGACAGTACTCTAACTATGGCTACACCTTC. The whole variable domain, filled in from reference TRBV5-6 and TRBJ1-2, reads DAGVTQSPTHLIKTRGQQVTLRCSPKSGHDTVSWYQQALGQGPQFIFQYYEEEERQRGNFPDRFSGHQFPNYSSELNVNALLLGDSALYLCATQGQYSNYGYTFGSGTRLTVV.

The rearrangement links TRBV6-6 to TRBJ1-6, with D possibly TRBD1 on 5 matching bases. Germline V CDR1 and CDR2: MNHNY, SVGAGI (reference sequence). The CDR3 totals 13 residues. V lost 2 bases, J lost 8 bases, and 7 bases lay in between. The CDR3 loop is CASSYGGDSPLHF. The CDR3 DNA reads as TGTGCCAGCAGTTACGGGGGGGATTCACCCCTCCACTTT.

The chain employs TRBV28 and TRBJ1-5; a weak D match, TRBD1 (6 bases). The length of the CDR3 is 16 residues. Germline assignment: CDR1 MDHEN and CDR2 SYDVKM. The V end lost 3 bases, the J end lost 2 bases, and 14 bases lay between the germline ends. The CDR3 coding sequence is TGTGCCAGCAGTTTTGAGAGGGCAGGGGGCAATCAGCCCCAGCATTTT. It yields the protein CASSFERAGGNQPQHF.

The CDR3 DNA reads TGCGCCAGCAGTGCGCGGGAGGATGGCGGGGAGCTGTTTTTT. Protein: CASSAREDGGELFF. The chain carries TRBV10-1 and TRBJ2-2; 8 bases fit TRBD2. The CDR3 spans 14 residues. Germline V gene sequence: CDR1 WNHNN, CDR2 SYGVQD (reference sequence). The trim removed 4 bases at V and 7 bases at J, leaving 5 bases unmatched.

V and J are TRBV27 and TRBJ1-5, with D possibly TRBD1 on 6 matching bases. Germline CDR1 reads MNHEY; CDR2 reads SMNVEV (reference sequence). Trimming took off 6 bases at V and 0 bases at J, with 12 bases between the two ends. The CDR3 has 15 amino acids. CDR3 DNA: TGTGCCAGCAGACGACGGACAGATAGCAATCAGCCCCAGCATTTT. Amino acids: CASRRRTDSNQPQHF.

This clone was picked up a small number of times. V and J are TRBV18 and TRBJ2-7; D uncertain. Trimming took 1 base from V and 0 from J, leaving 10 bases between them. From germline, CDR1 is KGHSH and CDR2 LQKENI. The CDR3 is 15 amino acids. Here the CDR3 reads CASSPQQASSYEQYF. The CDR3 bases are TGTGCCAGCTCACCACAGCAGGCCAGCTCCTACGAGCAGTACTTC. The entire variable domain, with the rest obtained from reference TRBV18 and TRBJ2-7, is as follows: NAGVMQNPRHLVRRRGQEARLRCSPMKGHSHVYWYRQLPEEGLKFMVYLQKENIIDESGMPKERFSAEFPKEGPSILRIQQVVRGDSAAYFCASSPQQASSYEQYFGPGTRLTVT.

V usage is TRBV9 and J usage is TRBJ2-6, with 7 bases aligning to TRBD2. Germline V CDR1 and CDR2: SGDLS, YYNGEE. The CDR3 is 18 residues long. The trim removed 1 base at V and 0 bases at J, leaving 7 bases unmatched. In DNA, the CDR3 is TGTGCCAGCAGCGTAAACCCGGGAGGACTCTCTGGGGCCAACGTCCTGACTTTC. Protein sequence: CASSVNPGGLSGANVLTF.

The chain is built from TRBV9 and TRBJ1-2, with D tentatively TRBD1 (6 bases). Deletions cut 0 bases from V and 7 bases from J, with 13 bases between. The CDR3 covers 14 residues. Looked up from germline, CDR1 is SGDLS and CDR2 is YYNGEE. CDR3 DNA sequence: TGTGCCAGCAGCGTAGATCAGGGGCAGCGTGGCTACACCTTC. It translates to CASSVDQGQRGYTF.

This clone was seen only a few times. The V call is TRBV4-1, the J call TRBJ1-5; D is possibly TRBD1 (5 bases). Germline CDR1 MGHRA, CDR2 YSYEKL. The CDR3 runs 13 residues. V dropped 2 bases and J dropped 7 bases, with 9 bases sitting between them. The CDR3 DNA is TGCGCCAGCAGCCAAATACAGGCGCAGCCCCAGCATTTT. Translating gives CASSQIQAQPQHF.

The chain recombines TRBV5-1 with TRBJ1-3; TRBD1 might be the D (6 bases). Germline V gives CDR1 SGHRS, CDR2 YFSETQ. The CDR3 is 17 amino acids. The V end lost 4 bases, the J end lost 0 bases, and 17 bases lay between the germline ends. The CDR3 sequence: CASSLFDRPSSGNTIYF. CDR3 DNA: TGCGCCAGCAGCCTATTCGACAGGCCCAGCTCTGGAAACACCATATATTTT.

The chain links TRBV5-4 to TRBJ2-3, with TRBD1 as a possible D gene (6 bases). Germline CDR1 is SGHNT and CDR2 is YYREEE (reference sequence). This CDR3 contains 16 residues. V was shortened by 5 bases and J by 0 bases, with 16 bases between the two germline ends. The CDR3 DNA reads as TGTGCCAGCAGTTCACGTGTGGGGGCGAGCACAGATACGCAGTATTTT. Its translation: CASSSRVGASTDTQYF.

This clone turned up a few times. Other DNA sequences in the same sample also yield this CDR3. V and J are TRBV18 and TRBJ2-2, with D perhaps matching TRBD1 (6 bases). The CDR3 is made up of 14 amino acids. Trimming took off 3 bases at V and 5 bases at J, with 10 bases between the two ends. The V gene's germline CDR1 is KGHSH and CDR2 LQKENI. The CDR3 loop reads CASSPQGSTGELFF. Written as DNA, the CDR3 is TGTGCCAGCTCACCCCAGGGGTCTACCGGGGAGCTGTTTTTT.

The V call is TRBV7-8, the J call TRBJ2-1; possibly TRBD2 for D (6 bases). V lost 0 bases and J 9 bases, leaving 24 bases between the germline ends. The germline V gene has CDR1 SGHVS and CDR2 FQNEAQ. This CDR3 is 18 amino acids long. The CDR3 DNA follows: TGTGCCAGCAGCTTAGCGCTCGTGGGAGGAGTGGTTAAGAGTGAGCAGTTCTTC. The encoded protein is CASSLALVGGVVKSEQFF.

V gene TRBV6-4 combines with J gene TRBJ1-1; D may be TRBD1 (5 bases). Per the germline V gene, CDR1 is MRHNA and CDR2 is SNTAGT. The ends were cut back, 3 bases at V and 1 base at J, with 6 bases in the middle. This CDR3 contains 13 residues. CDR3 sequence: CASSERGNTEAFF. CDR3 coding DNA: TGTGCCAGCAGTGAAAGGGGGAACACTGAAGCTTTCTTT.